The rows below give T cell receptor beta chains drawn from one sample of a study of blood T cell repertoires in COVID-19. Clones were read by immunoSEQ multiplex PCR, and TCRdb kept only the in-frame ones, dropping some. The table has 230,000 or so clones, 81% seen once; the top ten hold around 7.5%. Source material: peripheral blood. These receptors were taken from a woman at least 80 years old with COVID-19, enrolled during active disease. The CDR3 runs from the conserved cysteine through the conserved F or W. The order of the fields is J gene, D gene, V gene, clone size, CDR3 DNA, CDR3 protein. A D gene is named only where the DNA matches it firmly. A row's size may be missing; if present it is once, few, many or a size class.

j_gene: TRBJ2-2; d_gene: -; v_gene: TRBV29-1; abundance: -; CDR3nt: TGCAGCGTTGAAATTGGGAGTATAACGAGAGGGGAGCTGTTTTTT; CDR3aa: CSVEIGSITRGELFF
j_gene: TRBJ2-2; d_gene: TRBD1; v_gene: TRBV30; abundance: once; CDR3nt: TGTGCCTGGAGATTTACAGGGGGGAAGGTCGGGGAGCTGTTTTTT; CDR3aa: CAWRFTGGKVGELFF
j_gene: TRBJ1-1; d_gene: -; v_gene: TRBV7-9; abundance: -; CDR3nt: TGTGCCAGCAGCCCATATCTATCCCAGGGGCAGAACACTGAAGCTTTCTTT; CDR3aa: CASSPYLSQGQNTEAFF
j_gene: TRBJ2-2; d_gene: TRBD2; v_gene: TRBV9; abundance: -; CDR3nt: TGTGCCAGCAGCCCACGGACTAGCGGGGTCTCCGGGGAGCTGTTTTTT; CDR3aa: CASSPRTSGVSGELFF
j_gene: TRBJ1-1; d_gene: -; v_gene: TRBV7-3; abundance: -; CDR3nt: TGTGCCAGCAGCCCCGCAGGCAGGAACACTGAAGCTTTCTTT; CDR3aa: CASSPAGRNTEAFF
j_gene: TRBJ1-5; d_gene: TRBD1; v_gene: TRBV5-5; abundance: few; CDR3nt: TGTGCCAGCAGCTTGGAGAGGACAGGGGGCTTTCAGCCCCAGCATTTT; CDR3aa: CASSLERTGGFQPQHF
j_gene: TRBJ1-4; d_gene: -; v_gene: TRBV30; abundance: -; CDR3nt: TGTGCCGGAAGTCTAGCAGGGGCTGGAAATGAAAAACTGTTTTTT; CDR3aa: CAGSLAGAGNEKLFF
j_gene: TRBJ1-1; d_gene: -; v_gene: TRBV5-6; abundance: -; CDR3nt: TGTGCCAGCAGCCTCAACCGGGAACCAGCTTTCTTT; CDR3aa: CASSLNREPAFF
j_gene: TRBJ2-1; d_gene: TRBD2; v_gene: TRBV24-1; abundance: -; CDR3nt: TGTGCCACCAGTGATGCTAGCGGGAATAGTTATGAGCAGTTCTTC; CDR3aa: CATSDASGNSYEQFF
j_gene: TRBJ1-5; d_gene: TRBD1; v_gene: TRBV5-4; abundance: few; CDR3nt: TGTGCCAGCAGCGCCGGAGGGGACAGAAATCAGCCCCAGCATTTT; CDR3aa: CASSAGGDRNQPQHF
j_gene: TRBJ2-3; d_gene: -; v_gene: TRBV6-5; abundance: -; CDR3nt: TGTGCCAGCACCCACCGGGGAGATACGCAGTATTTT; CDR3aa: CASTHRGDTQYF
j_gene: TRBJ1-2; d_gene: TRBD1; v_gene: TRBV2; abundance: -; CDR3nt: TGTGCCAGCAGGGGGACAGGCCATGGCTACACCTTC; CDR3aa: CASRGTGHGYTF
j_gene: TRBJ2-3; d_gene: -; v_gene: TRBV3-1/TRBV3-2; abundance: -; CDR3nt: TGTGCCAGCAGCTTAGACGAGGAGGATACGCAGTATTTT; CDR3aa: CASSLDEEDTQYF
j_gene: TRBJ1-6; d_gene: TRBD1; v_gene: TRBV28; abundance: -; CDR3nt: TGTGCCAGCCGGGGACAGGTGAATTCACCCCTCCACTTT; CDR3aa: CASRGQVNSPLHF
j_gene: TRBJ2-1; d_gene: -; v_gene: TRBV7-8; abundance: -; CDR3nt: TGTGCCAGCAGCTTGGGTAGCCTGAGCTCCTACAATGAGCAGTTCTTC; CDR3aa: CASSLGSLSSYNEQFF
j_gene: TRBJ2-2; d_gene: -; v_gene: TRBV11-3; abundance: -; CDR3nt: TGTGCCAGCAGCTTTGGGCCAGACACCGGGGAGCTGTTTTTT; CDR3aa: CASSFGPDTGELFF
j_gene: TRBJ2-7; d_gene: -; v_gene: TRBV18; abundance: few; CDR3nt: TGTGCCAGCTCACCTAGGCAGGAAGGCGAGCAGTACTTC; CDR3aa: CASSPRQEGEQYF
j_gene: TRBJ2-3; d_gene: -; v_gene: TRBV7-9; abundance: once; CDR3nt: TGTGCCAGCAGCTTAGATATCTTGGATACGCAGTATTTT; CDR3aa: CASSLDILDTQYF
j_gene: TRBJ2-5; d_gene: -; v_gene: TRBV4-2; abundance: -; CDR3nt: TGTGCCAGCAGCCAAGCTCAAAGGGGAGAGACCCAGTACTTC; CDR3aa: CASSQAQRGETQYF
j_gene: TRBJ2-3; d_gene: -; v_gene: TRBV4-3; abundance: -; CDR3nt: TGCGCCAGCAGCCAAGATCCCCCGGGGCGGGATGCAGATACGCAGTATTTT; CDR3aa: CASSQDPPGRDADTQYF
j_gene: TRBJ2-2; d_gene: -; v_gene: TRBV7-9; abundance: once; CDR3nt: TGTGCCAGCAGCTCGCCGGCGAACACCGGGGAGCTGTTTTTT; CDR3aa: CASSSPANTGELFF
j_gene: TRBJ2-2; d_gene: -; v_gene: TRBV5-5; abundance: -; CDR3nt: TGTGCCAGCAGCTTGGATGCCAGATTTCTCACCGGGGAGCTGTTTTTT; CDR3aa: CASSLDARFLTGELFF
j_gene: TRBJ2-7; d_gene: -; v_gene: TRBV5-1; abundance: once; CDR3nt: TGCGCCAGCAGCTCTCGCCCCGCGGGATGGGAGCAGTACTTC; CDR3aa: CASSSRPAGWEQYF